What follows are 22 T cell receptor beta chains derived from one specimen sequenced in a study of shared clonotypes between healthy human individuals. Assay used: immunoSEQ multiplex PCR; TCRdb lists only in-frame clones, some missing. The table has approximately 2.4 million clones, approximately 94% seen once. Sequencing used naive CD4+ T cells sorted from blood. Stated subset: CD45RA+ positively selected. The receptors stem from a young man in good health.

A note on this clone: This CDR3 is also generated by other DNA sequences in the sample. The CDR3 spells CASSLERANTGELFF. CDR3 DNA sequence: TGTGCCAGCAGCTTAGAACGTGCGAACACCGGGGAGCTGTTTTTT. The chain links TRBV5-4 to TRBJ2-2; D is unresolved. This CDR3 has 15 amino acids. Germline CDR1 and CDR2: SGHNT and YYREEE (reference sequence). With 2 bases removed from V and 0 bases from J, the gap between germline ends came to 8 bases.

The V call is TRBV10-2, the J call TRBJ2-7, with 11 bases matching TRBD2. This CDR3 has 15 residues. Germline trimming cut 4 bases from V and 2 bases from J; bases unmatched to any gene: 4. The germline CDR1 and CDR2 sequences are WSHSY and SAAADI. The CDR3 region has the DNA TGCGCCAGCAGTGCGGGACTAGCGGTTACCTACGAGCAGTACTTC. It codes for CASSAGLAVTYEQYF.

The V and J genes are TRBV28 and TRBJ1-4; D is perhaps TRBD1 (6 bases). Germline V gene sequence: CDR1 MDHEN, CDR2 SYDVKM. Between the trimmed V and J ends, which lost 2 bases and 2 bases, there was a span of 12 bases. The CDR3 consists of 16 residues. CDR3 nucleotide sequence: TGTGCCAGCAGTTTACCCGCAGGGGCCACTAATGAAAAACTGTTTTTT. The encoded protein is CASSLPAGATNEKLFF.

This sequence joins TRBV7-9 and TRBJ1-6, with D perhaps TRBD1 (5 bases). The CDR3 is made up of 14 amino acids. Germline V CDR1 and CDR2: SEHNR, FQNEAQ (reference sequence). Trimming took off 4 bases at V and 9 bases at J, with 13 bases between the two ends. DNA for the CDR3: TGTGCCAGCAGCTCGGACAAAAACCTTTCACCCCTCCACTTT. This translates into CASSSDKNLSPLHF.

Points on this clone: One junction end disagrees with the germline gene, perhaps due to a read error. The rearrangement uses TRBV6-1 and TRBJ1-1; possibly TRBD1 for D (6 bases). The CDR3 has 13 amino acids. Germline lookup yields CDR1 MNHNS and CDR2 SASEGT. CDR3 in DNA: TGTGCCAGTAGTGCCAGGGGAGGGTCTGAAGCTTTCTTT. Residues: CASSARGGSEAFF.

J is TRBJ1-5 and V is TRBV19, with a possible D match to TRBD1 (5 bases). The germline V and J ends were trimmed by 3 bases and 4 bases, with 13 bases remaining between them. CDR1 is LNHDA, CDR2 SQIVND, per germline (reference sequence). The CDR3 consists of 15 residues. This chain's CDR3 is CASSIDSPGNQPQHF. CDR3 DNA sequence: TGTGCCAGTAGTATCGACAGTCCTGGGAATCAGCCCCAGCATTTT.

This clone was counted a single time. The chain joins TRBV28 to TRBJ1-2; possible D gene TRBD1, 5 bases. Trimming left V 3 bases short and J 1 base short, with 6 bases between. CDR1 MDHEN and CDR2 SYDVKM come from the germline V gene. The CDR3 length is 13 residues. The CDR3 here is CASSLTDNYGYTF. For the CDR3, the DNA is TGTGCCAGCAGTTTGACAGATAACTATGGCTACACCTTC.

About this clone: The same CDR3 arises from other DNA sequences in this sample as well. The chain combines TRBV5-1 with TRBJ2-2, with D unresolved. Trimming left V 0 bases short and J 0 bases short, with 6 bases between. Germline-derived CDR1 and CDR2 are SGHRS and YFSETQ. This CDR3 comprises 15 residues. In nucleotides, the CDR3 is TGCGCCAGCAGCTTGGTTGGAGCGAACACCGGGGAGCTGTTTTTT. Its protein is CASSLVGANTGELFF. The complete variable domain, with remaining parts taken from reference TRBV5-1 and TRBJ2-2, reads KAGVTQTPRYLIKTRGQQVTLSCSPISGHRSVSWYQQTPGQGLQFLFEYFSETQRNKGNFPGRFSGRQFSNSRSEMNVSTLELGDSALYLCASSLVGANTGELFFGEGSRLTVL.

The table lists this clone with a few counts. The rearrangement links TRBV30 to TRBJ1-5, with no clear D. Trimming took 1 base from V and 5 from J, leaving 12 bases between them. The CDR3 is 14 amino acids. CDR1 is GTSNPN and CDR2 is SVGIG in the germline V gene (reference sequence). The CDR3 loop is CAWSGDHKDQPQHF. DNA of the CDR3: TGTGCCTGGAGTGGGGATCACAAAGATCAGCCCCAGCATTTT. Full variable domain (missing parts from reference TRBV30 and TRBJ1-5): SQTIHQWPATLVQPVGSPLSLECTVEGTSNPNLYWYRQAAGRGLQLLFYSVGIGQISSEVPQNLSASRPQDRQFILSSKKLLLSDSGFYLCAWSGDHKDQPQHFGDGTRLSIL.

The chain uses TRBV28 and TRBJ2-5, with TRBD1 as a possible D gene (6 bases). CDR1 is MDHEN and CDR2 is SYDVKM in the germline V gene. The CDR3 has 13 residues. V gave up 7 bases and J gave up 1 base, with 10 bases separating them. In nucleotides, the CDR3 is TGTGCCAGCAACGACAGGACCCAAGAGACCCAGTACTTC. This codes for CASNDRTQETQYF.

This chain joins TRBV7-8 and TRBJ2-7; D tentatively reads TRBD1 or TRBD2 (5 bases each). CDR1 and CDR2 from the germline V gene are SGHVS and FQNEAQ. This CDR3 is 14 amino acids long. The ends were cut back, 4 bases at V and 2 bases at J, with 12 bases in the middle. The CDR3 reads CASSSRDGTYEQYF. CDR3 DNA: TGTGCCAGCAGCTCCCGGGACGGAACCTACGAGCAGTACTTC.

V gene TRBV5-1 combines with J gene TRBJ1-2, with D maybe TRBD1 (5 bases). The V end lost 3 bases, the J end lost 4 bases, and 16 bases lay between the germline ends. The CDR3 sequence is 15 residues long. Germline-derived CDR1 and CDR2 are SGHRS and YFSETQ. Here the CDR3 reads CASSSNRDATYGYTF. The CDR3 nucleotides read TGCGCCAGCAGCTCCAATAGGGACGCAACCTATGGCTACACCTTC.

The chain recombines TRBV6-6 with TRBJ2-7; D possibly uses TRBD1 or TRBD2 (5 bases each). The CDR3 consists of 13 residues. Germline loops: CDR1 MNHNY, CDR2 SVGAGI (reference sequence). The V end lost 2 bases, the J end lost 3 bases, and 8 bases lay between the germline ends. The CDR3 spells CASSYGGLYEQYF. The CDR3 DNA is TGTGCCAGCAGTTACGGGGGTCTCTACGAGCAGTACTTC.

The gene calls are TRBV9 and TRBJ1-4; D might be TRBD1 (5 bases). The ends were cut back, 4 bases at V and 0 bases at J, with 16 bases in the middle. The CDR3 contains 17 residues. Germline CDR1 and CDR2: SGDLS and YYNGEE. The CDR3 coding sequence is TGTGCCAGCAGCTCCGGGACGACTCTCGCAACTAATGAAAAACTGTTTTTT. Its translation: CASSSGTTLATNEKLFF.

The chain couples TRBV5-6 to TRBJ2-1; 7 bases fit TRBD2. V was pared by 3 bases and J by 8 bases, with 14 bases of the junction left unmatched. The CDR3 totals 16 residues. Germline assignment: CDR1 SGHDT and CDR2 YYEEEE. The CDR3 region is CASSYLSLGGRDEQFF. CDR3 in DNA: TGTGCCAGCAGCTACCTCTCCCTCGGCGGGAGAGATGAGCAGTTCTTC.

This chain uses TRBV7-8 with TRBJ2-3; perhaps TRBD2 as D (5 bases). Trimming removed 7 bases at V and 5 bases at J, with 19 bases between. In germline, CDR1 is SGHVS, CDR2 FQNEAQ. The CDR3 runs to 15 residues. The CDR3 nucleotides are TGTGCCAGCACCACGGACTTCCTCCGACAAGATACGCAGTATTTT. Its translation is CASTTDFLRQDTQYF. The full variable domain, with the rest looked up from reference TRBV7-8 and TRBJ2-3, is GAGVSQSPRYKVAKRGQDVALRCDPISGHVSLFWYQQALGQGPEFLTYFQNEAQLDKSGLPSDRFFAERPEGSVSTLKIQRTQQEDSAVYLCASTTDFLRQDTQYFGPGTRLTVL.

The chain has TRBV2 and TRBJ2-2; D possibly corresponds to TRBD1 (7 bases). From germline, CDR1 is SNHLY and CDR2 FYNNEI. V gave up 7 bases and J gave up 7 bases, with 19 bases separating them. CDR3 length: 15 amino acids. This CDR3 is CASTPRRGPDGELFF. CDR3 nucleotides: TGTGCCAGCACCCCACGGAGGGGGCCGGACGGGGAGCTGTTTTTT.

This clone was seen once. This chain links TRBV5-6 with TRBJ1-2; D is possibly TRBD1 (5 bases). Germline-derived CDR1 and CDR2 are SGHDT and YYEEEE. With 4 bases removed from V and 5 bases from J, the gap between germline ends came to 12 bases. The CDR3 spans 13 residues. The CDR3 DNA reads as TGTGCCAGCAGCCGAAGGGGCGTTTATGGCTACACCTTC. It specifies CASSRRGVYGYTF.

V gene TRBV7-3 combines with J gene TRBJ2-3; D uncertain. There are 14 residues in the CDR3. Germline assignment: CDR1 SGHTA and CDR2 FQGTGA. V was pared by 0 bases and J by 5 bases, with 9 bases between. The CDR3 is CASSLTPLGDTQYF. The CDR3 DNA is TGTGCCAGCAGCTTAACCCCCCTAGGAGATACGCAGTATTTT.

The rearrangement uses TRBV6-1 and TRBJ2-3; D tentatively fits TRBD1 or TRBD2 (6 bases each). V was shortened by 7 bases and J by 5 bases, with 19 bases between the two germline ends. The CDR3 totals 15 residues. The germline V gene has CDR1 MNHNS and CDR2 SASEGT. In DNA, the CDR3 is TGTGCCAGCATCAGAGCCCCGGGGGCGGGAGATACGCAGTATTTT. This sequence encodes CASIRAPGAGDTQYF.

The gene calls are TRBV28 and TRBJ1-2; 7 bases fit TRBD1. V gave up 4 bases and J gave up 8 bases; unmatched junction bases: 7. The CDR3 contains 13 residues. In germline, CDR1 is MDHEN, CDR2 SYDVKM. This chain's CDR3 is CASSSADRPGYTF. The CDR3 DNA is TGTGCCAGCAGTTCCGCGGACAGGCCCGGCTACACCTTC.

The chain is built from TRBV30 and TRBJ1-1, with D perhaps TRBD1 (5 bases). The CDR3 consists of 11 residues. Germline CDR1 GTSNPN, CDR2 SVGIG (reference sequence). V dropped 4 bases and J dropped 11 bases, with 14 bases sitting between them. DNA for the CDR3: TGTGCCTGGACCCGGGGACCCACCGCTTTCTTT. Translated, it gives CAWTRGPTAFF.